This TCR beta chain comes out of a study of human T cells and chemical hapten exposure. Unfractionated whole blood was the source of the extracted total RNA. Germline V gene lookup returns CDR1 DFQATT and CDR2 SNEGSKA (reference sequence). The CDR3 sequence is 13 residues long. Trimming at V came to 3 bases and at J to 7 bases, leaving 6 bases not matched to a gene. This clonotype has more than one count but fewer than ten. TCRdb analysed the 5' RACE reads with MiXCR anew, one entry per CDR3 protein. There are some 150,000 distinct CDR3 sequences in the sample; over 3.5% occur only once, and 1.3% to 1.5% lies in the top ten.

The chain carries TRBV20-1 and TRBJ2-1, with 7 bases aligning to TRBD1. The receptor was derived from a female donor in good health. CDR3: CSASAGGWNEQFF. The CDR3 DNA reads as TGCAGTGCTAGTGCAGGGGGTTGGAATGAGCAGTTCTTC.